The source of this TCR beta chain is a study of blood T cell repertoires in COVID-19. Sequenced by immunoSEQ multiplex PCR; TCRdb stores in-frame clones only, minus some. The data hold tens of thousands of clones, with around 90% observed a single time. Germline values: CDR1 MNHEY, CDR2 SVGEGT. V shed 6 bases, J shed 7 bases, and the junction held 4 bases outside the gene matches. The CDR3 totals 12 residues. Sample: peripheral blood. This receptor was identified in a human donor in a cohort sampled during active COVID-19. The V call is TRBV6-2 or TRBV6-3, the J call TRBJ2-3; 7 bases agree with TRBD1. CDR3 DNA sequence: TGTGCCAGCAGCCAGGGGGTGTATACGCAGTATTTT. Encoded protein: CASSQGVYTQYF.